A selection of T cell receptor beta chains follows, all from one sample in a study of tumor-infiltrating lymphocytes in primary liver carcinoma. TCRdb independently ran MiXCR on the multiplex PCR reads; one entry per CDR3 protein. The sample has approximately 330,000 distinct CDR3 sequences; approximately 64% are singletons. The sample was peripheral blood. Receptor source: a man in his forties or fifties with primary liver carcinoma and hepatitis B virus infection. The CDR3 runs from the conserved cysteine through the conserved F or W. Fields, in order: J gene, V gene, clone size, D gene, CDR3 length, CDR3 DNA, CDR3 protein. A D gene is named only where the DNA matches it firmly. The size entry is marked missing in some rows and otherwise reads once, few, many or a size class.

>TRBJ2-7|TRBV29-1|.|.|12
TGCAGAGTTAATAGCAGCTCCTACGAGCAGTACTTC
CRVNSSSYEQYF
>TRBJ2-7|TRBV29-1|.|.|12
TGCAGCATACGGGACGACACGATGGGGCAGTACTTC
CSIRDDTMGQYF
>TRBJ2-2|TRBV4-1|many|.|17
TGCGCCAGCAGCCAAAAACAGGGATACAGATCAGCCGGGGAGCTGTTTTTT
CASSQKQGYRSAGELFF
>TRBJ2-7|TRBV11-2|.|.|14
TGTGCCAGCAGTCTTAGGCCCAGGGTCTACGGGCAGTACTTC
CASSLRPRVYGQYF
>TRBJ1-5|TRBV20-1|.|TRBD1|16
TGCAGTGCTAGAGAGGGACAGGGGAAGGGCAATCAGCCCCAGCATTTT
CSAREGQGKGNQPQHF
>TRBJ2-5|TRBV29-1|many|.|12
TGCAGCGTTGAAGGAGGGGACGAGACCCAGTACTTC
CSVEGGDETQYF
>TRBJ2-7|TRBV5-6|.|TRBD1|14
TGTGCCAGCAGCTACGGACAGGCCTCCTACGAGCAGTACTTC
CASSYGQASYEQYF
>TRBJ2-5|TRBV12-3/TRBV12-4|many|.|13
TGTGCCAGCAGTTTCCCGGGGTCTGAGACCCAGTACTTC
CASSFPGSETQYF
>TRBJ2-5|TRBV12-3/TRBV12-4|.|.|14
TGTACCAGCAGTTATTCAAAGGTGGGAGAGACCCAGTACTTC
CTSSYSKVGETQYF
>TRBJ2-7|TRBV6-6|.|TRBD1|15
TGTGCCAGCAGTTACCCAGGACAGGAGGCCTACGAGCAGTACTTC
CASSYPGQEAYEQYF
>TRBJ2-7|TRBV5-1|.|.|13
TGCGCCAGCAGCATTCAGGGGGGACCCGAGCAGTACTTC
CASSIQGGPEQYF
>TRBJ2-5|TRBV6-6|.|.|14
TGTGCCTGCAGTAAGGGGACGCTACAAGAGACCCAGTACTTC
CACSKGTLQETQYF
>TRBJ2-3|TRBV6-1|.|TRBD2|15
TGTGCCACCTCGAGACTAGCGGGTAGCACAGATACGCAGTATTTT
CATSRLAGSTDTQYF
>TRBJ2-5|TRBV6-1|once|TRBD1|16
TGTGCCAGCAGCCGAACCGAGACAGGGGTACAAGAGACCCAGTACTTC
CASSRTETGVQETQYF
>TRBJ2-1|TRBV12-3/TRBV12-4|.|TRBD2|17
TGTGCCAGCAGGCTAGCGGGAGGGCTTAACGGCTACAATGAGCGGTTCTTC
CASRLAGGLNGYNERFF
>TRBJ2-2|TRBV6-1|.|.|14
TGTGCCATCGTACTAGTGATAAACACCGGGGAGCTGTTTTTT
CAIVLVINTGELFF
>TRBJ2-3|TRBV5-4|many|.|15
TGTGCCAGCAGCTTGGCCTCAACGAACACAGATACGCAGTATTTT
CASSLASTNTDTQYF
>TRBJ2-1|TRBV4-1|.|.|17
TGCGCCAGCACCCAAGGGCTTGCTGAAAGCTCCTACAATGAGCAGTTCTTC
CASTQGLAESSYNEQFF
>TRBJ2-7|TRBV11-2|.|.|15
TGTGCCAGCAGCTCACAGGGAGGCGAAATGTATGAGCAGTACTTC
CASSSQGGEMYEQYF
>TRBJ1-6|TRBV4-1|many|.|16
TGCGCCAGCAGCAAACAAGACAGTGGGTATAATTCACCCCTCCACTTT
CASSKQDSGYNSPLHF
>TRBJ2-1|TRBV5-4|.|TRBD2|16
TGTGCCAGCAGCTTGGACTTAGCGGGAAAGTACATTGAGCAGTTCTTC
CASSLDLAGKYIEQFF
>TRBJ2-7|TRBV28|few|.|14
TGTGCCAGCAGTCCCCGGACAGATTTGGGCGAGCAGTACTTC
CASSPRTDLGEQYF
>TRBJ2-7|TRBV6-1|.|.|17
TGTGCCGGCAATGATTTCGTTCTAGCGCCATGGGTCCACGAGCATTACTTC
CAGNDFVLAPWVHEHYF
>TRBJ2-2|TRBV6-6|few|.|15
TGTGCCAGCAGTCCCCAGAGAGCGAACACCGGGGAGCTGTTTTTT
CASSPQRANTGELFF
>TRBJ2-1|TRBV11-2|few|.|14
TGCGCCAGCAGCTCACCGACTAGGCCGGGGGAGCAGTTCTTC
CASSSPTRPGEQFF
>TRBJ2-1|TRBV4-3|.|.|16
TGCGTCAGCAGCCAAGATGCGGAAGGCGGCTACAATGAGCAGTTCTTC
CVSSQDAEGGYNEQFF
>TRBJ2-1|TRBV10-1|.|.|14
TGCGCCATCAGTGAGAGAGTAGACTACAATGAGCAGTTCTTC
CAISERVDYNEQFF
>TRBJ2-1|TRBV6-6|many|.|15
TGTGCCAGCAGTTACTCGTTTAAGGGGAGCCATGAGCAGTTCTTC
CASSYSFKGSHEQFF
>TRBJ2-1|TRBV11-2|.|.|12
TGTGCCAACAGCCCAGTCTACAATGAGCAGTTCTTC
CANSPVYNEQFF
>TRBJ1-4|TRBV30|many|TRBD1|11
TGCACCGGGACAGCTTACGAAAAACTGTTTTTT
CTGTAYEKLFF
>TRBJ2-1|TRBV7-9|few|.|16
TGTGCCAGCAGGTCGGGGAGCGCCGACTCCTACAATGAGCAGTTCTTC
CASRSGSADSYNEQFF
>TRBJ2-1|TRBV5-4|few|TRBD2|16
TGTGCTAGCAGCTTTGAGTCAAGCGGGAGCTGGAATGAGCAGTTCTTC
CASSFESSGSWNEQFF
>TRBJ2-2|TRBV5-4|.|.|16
TGTGCCAGCAGCTTTGGGGGCCCCACCGAAACCGGGAAGCTGTTTTTT
CASSFGGPTETGKLFF
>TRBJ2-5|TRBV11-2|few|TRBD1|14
TGTGCCAGCAACTTACCAGGGACAGCAGAGAACCAGTACTTC
CASNLPGTAENQYF
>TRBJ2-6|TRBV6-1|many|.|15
TGTGCCAGCAGTGAAGCATGGGGCTCCCTCAACGTCCTGACTTTC
CASSEAWGSLNVLTF
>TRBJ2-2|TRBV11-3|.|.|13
TGTGCCAGCATCTTAGAATTACGGGGGGAGCTGTTTTTT
CASILELRGELFF
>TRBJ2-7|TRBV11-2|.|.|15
TGTGCCAGCAGCCCGCACAACACGACAGGCTACGAGCAGTACTTC
CASSPHNTTGYEQYF
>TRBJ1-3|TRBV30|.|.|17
TGTGCCTGGGGATTTATGGGGGCAGGCTACTCTGGAAACACCATATATTTT
CAWGFMGAGYSGNTIYF
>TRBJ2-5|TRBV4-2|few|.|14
TGTGCCAGCAGCCGCAAGTTGATACGAGAGACCCAGTACTTC
CASSRKLIRETQYF
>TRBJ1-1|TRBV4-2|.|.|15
TGTGCCAGCACCCTCGCACAGGGTAGAGGCACTGAAGCTTTCTTT
CASTLAQGRGTEAFF
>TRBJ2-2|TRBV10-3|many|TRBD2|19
TGTGCCATCAGTGACATCCCCTTAGCGGGAGAAGGGTTCACCGGGGAGCTGTTTTTT
CAISDIPLAGEGFTGELFF
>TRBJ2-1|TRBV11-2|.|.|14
TGTGCCAGCAGTTTAGGCCGACTTATCAATGAGCAGTTCTTC
CASSLGRLINEQFF
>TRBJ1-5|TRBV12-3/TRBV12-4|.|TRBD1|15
TGTGCCAGCACCGGGACAGGGGGCATAAGTCAGTCCCAGCATTTT
CASTGTGGISQSQHF
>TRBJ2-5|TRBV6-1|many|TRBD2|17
TGTGCCAGCAGTGAACTAGCGGGAGGGCCCCACCAAGAGACCCAGTACTTC
CASSELAGGPHQETQYF
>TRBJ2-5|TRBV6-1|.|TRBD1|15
TGTGCCAGCATCAGACAGGGCGGATTCCAAGAGACCCAGTACTTC
CASIRQGGFQETQYF
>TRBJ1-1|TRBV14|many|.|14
TGTGCCAGCAGCCCCGGGTCCGGTTACACTGAAGCTTTCTTT
CASSPGSGYTEAFF
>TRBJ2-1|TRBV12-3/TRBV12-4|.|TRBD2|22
TGTGCCAGCAGTTTATGGCACCCGAGCGGGAGAACGGTTGAGGGTAACTACAATGAGCAGTTCTTC
CASSLWHPSGRTVEGNYNEQFF
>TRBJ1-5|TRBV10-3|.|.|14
TGTGCCGTCAGCGAGGGCGGTGGGCCTCAGCCCCAGCATTTT
CAVSEGGGPQPQHF
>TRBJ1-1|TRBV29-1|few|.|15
TGCAGCGCTTCCCCGGGTTGGGCAATGAACACTGAAGCTTTCTTT
CSASPGWAMNTEAFF
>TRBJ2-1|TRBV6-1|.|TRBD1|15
TGTGCCAGCAGAGGACAGGTACCATCCTACAATGAACAGTTCTTC
CASRGQVPSYNEQFF